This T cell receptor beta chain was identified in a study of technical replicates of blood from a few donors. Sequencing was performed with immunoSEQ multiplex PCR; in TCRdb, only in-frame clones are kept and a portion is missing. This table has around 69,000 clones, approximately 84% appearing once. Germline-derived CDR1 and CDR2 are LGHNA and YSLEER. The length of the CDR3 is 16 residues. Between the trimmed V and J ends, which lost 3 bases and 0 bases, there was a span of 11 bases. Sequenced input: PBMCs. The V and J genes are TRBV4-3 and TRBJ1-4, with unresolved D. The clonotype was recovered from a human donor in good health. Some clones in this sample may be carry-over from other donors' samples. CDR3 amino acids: CASSQSGKTTNEKLFF. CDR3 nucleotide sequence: TGCGCCAGCAGCCAGAGCGGAAAAACAACTAATGAAAAACTGTTTTTT.